This T cell receptor (beta chain) was retrieved from a study of T cell clonality in common variable immunodeficiency. Study-wide points: Common variable immunodeficiency TCR beta sequences reportedly had fewer deletions and N-nucleotide insertions.

The table came from immunoSEQ multiplex PCR; TCRdb's copy has only in-frame clones and leaves some out. In total the sample includes approximately 30,000 clones, none of them seen once. This clone was seen at least ten times. Its specificity is unknown. The observed sequence ends 3 residues before the CDR3 terminus, with the missing tail filled in from the germline J gene. The CDR3 consists of 14 residues. Per the germline V gene, CDR1 is SGHKS and CDR2 is YYEKEE (reference sequence). Trimming left V 4 bases short and J 1 base short, with 11 bases between. The sequence was obtained from a human donor with common variable immunodeficiency. This chain connects TRBV5-5 to TRBJ2-5, with D perhaps TRBD1 (6 bases). The sample taken for sequencing was peripheral blood mononuclear cells. The part of the CDR3 DNA that was read is TGTGCCAGCAGCCAGACAGGCTCCCAAGAGACC. This codes for CASSQTGSQET. The whole CDR3 sequence reads CASSQTGSQETQYF.